This T cell receptor beta chain was sequenced for a study of blood T cell repertoires in COVID-19. Study-wide context: Sites in the United States, Italy and Spain provided acute and convalescent COVID-19 samples.

V was trimmed by 0 bases and J by 10 bases, leaving 13 bases between them. Per the germline V gene, CDR1 is LGHNA and CDR2 is YNFKEQ. CDR3 length equals 15 residues. Original analysis: Reference gene primer amplification gave nucleated cell count estimates. Repertoires were generated with immunoSEQ multiplex PCR, while TCRdb's copy carries only in-frame clones and drops some. V, J and clone size are taken as reported in that table, and D and trimming were inferred from the DNA itself. This table holds approximately 93,000 clones, roughly 90% found once. The sequencing sample was made of peripheral blood. J is TRBJ1-6 and V is TRBV4-2, with D tentatively TRBD1 (5 bases). This TCR derives from a man aged 45-65 years with active or convalescent COVID-19. CDR3 sequence reads: CASSQDPGLESPLHF. CDR3 coding DNA: TGTGCCAGCAGCCAAGATCCAGGGCTTGAATCACCCCTCCACTTT.